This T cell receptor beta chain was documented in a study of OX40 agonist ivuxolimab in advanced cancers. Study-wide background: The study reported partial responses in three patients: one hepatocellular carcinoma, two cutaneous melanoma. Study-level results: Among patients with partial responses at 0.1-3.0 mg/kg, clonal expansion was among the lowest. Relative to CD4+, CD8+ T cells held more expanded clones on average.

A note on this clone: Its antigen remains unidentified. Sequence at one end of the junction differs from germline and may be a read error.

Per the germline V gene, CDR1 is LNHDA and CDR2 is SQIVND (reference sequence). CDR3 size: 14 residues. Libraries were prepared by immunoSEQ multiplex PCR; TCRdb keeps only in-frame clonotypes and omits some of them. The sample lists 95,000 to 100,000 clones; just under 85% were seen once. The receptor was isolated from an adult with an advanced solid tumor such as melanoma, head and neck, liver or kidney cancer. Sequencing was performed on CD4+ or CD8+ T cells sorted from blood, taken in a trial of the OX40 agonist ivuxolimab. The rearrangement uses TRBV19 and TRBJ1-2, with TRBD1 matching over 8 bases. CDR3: CASSIFGTGYDYTF. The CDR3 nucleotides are TGTGCCAGTAGTATTTTTGGGACAGGCTATGACTACACCTTC.